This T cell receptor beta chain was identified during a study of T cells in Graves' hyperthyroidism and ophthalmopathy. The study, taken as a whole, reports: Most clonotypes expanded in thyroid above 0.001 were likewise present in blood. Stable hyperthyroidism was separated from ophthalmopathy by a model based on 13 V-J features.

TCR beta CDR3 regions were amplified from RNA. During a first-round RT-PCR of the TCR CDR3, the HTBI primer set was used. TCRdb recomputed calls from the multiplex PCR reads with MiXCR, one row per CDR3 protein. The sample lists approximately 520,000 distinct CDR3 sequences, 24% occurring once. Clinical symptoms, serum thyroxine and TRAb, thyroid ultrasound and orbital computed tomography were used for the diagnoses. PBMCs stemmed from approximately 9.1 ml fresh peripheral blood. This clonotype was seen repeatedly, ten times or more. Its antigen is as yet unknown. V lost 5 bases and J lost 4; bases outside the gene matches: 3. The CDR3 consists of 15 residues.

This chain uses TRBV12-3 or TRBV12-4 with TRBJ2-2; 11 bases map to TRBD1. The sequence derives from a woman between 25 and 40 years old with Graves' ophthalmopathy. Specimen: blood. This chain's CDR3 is CASSGTGGVTGELFF. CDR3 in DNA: TGTGCCAGCAGTGGGACAGGGGGAGTCACCGGGGAGCTGTTTTTT.